This T cell receptor beta chain stems from a study of blood T cell repertoires in COVID-19. Study background: Spain, Italy and the United States supplied samples that represented acute and convalescent COVID-19. Nucleic acid was either cDNA or gDNA, and it came from T cells, B-cell-depleted T cells, or PBMCs.

Original processing methods: Quantification of nucleated cells was approximated via reference gene primer amplification. Only in-frame clones appear in the TCRdb table, and some are missing; sequencing was by immunoSEQ multiplex PCR. From that table come the V and J calls and clone size; the DNA was used to work out D and trimming. The profile covers some 35,000 clones, with roughly 86% appearing a single time and approximately 7.2% taken by the ten largest. This CDR3 is built from 16 residues. V was pared by 0 bases and J by 0 bases, with 9 bases between. CDR1 is SGDLS and CDR2 is YYNGEE in the germline V gene.

The specimen was peripheral blood. The chain combines TRBV9 with TRBJ2-2; no reliable D call. The TCR sequence derives from a human donor in a cohort sampled during active COVID-19. The CDR3 DNA reads as TGTGCCAGCAGCGTAGATTTGGCTGCGAACACCGGGGAGCTGTTTTTT. Translation: CASSVDLAANTGELFF.